A selection of T cell receptor beta chains follows, all from one sample in a study of vaccination effects on CD4 cells after COVID-19. TCRdb's table, derived via immunoSEQ multiplex PCR, lists solely in-frame clones and lacks some. The data show around 25,000 clones, 83% seen once. These TCRs are of unknown antigen specificity. Sequencing used CD4+ T cells from PBMCs cultured with HCoV-NL63 spike peptides, obtained after COVID-19 vaccination. The receptor set was obtained from a human donor who received a COVID-19 vaccine. Some clones in this sample may be carry-over from other donors' samples. Both conserved end residues are part of each CDR3. A D gene is named only where the DNA matches it firmly. Only part of the rows carry a size: once, few, many, or a class if the clone is expanded.

>-|TRBV11-3|-|TRBJ2-3
CASSFAGMGGPDTQYF
TGTGCCAGCAGCTTTGCAGGAATGGGGGGGCCCGATACGCAGTATTTT
>-|TRBV6-6|-|TRBJ2-3
CASKRGLGEDTQYF
TGTGCCAGCAAGAGGGGATTGGGTGAAGATACGCAGTATTTT
>-|TRBV10-1|TRBD1|TRBJ2-4
CASSGSGTGGIQYF
TGCGCCAGCAGTGGGTCCGGGACAGGGGGCATTCAGTACTTC
>-|TRBV7-9|TRBD2|TRBJ2-3
CASSPSSGVSTDTQYF
TGTGCCAGCAGCCCTAGTAGCGGGGTAAGCACAGATACGCAGTATTTT
>once|TRBV28|TRBD1|TRBJ1-2
CASSQPGQANYGYTF
TGTGCCAGCAGTCAACCAGGACAGGCCAACTATGGCTACACCTTC
>-|TRBV5-4|-|TRBJ2-3
CATRGGTDTQYF
TGTGCCACCAGGGGGGGCACAGATACGCAGTATTTT
>-|TRBV25-1|TRBD1|TRBJ2-3
CASSPFGGQGVDTQYF
TGTGCCAGCAGCCCCTTTGGGGGACAGGGTGTAGATACGCAGTATTTT
>-|TRBV18|-|TRBJ2-3
CASSPAGDTQYF
TGTGCCAGCTCACCCGCCGGGGATACGCAGTATTTT
>-|TRBV6-5|-|TRBJ1-4
CASRGLEKLFF
TGTGCCAGCAGGGGGCTTGAAAAACTGTTTTTT
>-|TRBV11-2|-|TRBJ1-6
CASSARPTTGEGSPLHF
TGTGCCAGCAGCGCCCGACCTACTACGGGAGAAGGATCACCCCTCCACTTT
>-|TRBV5-1|-|TRBJ2-6
CASSRTTGDSGANVLTF
TGCGCCAGCAGCAGAACGACGGGAGACTCTGGGGCCAACGTCCTGACTTTC
>-|TRBV12-5|TRBD2|TRBJ2-1
CASGPRTSGVNEQFF
TGTGCTAGTGGTCCCCGGACTAGCGGGGTCAATGAGCAGTTCTTC
>-|TRBV9|-|TRBJ2-2
CASSSTLRMGVTGELFF
TGTGCCAGCAGCTCCACACTCCGGATGGGAGTCACCGGGGAGCTGTTTTTT
>once|TRBV21-1|-|TRBJ1-2
CASSPILYGYTF
TGTGCCAGCAGCCCTATCCTCTATGGCTACACCTTC
>-|TRBV29-1|-|TRBJ2-3
CSVDKARTDTQYF
TGCAGCGTTGACAAGGCCCGCACAGATACGCAGTATTTT
>-|TRBV5-1|TRBD1|TRBJ2-5
CASSLRAGTEETQYF
TGCGCCAGCAGCTTGAGAGCCGGGACAGAAGAGACCCAGTACTTC
>-|TRBV7-8|-|TRBJ1-3
CASSQPTGEGNTIYF
TGTGCCAGCAGCCAACCGACCGGGGAGGGAAACACCATATATTTT
>-|TRBV5-1|-|TRBJ1-3
CASSSGILRSGNTIYF
TGCGCCAGCAGCTCGGGTATACTGAGATCTGGAAACACCATATATTTT
>-|TRBV7-8|-|TRBJ1-6
CASSFHGPYNSPLHF
TGTGCCAGCAGCTTCCACGGCCCTTATAATTCACCCCTCCACTTT
>-|TRBV5-1|TRBD1|TRBJ1-2
CASSLGTGGYGYTF
TGCGCCAGCAGCTTGGGGACAGGGGGCTATGGCTACACCTTC
>-|TRBV6-5|-|TRBJ1-1
CASSQPNTGSAFF
TGTGCCAGCAGTCAACCTAACACAGGGTCGGCTTTCTTT
>-|TRBV10-1|-|TRBJ2-1
CASSESLVNEQFF
TGCGCCAGCAGTGAGTCGTTGGTCAATGAGCAGTTCTTC
>-|TRBV7-2|TRBD1|TRBJ1-2
CASSQSLTGAAYYGYTF
TGTGCCAGCAGCCAATCCTTAACAGGGGCCGCCTACTATGGCTACACCTTC
>-|TRBV6-5|TRBD1|TRBJ1-5
CAISDRGPFQPQHF
TGTGCCATATCGGACAGGGGGCCGTTTCAGCCCCAGCATTTT
>-|TRBV9|-|TRBJ1-5
CASSVGDYSNQPQHF
TGTGCCAGCAGCGTAGGCGACTATAGCAATCAGCCCCAGCATTTT
>-|TRBV5-1|TRBD1|TRBJ2-2
CASSLRTGYTGELFF
TGCGCCAGCAGCTTGAGGACAGGGTACACCGGGGAGCTGTTTTTT
>-|TRBV10-3|-|TRBJ2-5
CAISAGQSTGTQYF
TGTGCCATCAGTGCGGGACAATCGACGGGGACCCAGTACTTC
>-|TRBV2|TRBD1|TRBJ2-2
CASMTGGDTGELFF
TGTGCCAGCATGACAGGGGGCGACACCGGGGAGCTGTTTTTT
>-|TRBV5-1|-|TRBJ2-3
CASSFGQITDTQYF
TGCGCCAGCAGCTTCGGGCAGATCACAGATACGCAGTATTTT
>-|TRBV5-1|TRBD1|TRBJ1-4
CASSAGQGLYEKLFF
TGCGCCAGCAGCGCCGGACAGGGTCTCTATGAAAAACTGTTTTTT
>-|TRBV2|-|TRBJ2-3
CASTWPSDTQYF
TGTGCCAGCACTTGGCCATCGGATACGCAGTATTTT
>-|TRBV24-1|-|TRBJ1-5
CATSDAGTGSNQPQHF
TGTGCCACCAGTGATGCCGGGACGGGGAGCAATCAGCCCCAGCATTTT
>-|TRBV5-1|TRBD2|TRBJ2-1
CASSLGAGDLNEQFF
TGCGCCAGCAGCTTGGGAGCGGGGGATCTCAATGAGCAGTTCTTC
>-|TRBV19|-|TRBJ2-1
CASSPRGFRSYNEQFF
TGTGCCAGTAGTCCAAGGGGTTTTCGCTCCTACAATGAGCAGTTCTTC
>-|TRBV9|-|TRBJ2-5
CASSVGIGETQYF
TGTGCCAGCAGCGTAGGAATCGGGGAGACCCAGTACTTC
>-|TRBV5-6|-|TRBJ1-2
CASSDPQGLGYTF
TGTGCCAGCAGCGACCCGCAGGGGTTGGGCTACACCTTC
>-|TRBV7-2|-|TRBJ1-6
CASSLESFLSPLHF
TGTGCCAGCAGCTTAGAAAGCTTCCTTTCACCCCTCCACTTT
>-|TRBV19|-|TRBJ2-2
CASSMNGQWGTGELFF
TGTGCCAGTAGTATGAATGGGCAGTGGGGGACCGGGGAGCTGTTTTTT
>-|TRBV14|-|TRBJ2-1
CASSHSVGQRSYNEQFF
TGTGCCAGCAGCCATTCAGTCGGACAACGCTCCTACAATGAGCAGTTCTTC
>-|TRBV23-1|-|TRBJ2-1
CASSTDGSSYNEQFF
TGCGCCAGCAGTACCGACGGCAGCTCCTACAATGAGCAGTTCTTC
>-|TRBV5-1|-|TRBJ2-5
CASSLETSQETQYF
TGCGCCAGCAGCTTGGAAACTTCACAAGAGACCCAGTACTTC
>-|TRBV12-5|-|TRBJ2-2
CASGPQWNTGELFF
TGTGCTAGTGGACCCCAATGGAACACCGGGGAGCTGTTTTTT
>-|TRBV5-6|-|TRBJ1-1
CASSLARQMNTEAFF
TGTGCCAGCAGCTTGGCTCGGCAGATGAACACTGAAGCTTTCTTT
>few|TRBV28|TRBD1|TRBJ1-2
CASRRTGTGFSGYTF
TGTGCCAGCAGACGGACCGGGACAGGGTTCTCTGGCTACACCTTC
>-|TRBV18|TRBD1|TRBJ1-2
CASSPRDSNGYTF
TGTGCCAGCTCACCACGGGACAGCAATGGCTACACCTTC
>few|TRBV7-3|TRBD2|TRBJ2-2
CASSEGTRGDTGELFF
TGTGCCAGCAGCGAAGGGACTCGGGGGGACACCGGGGAGCTGTTTTTT
>-|TRBV29-1|-|TRBJ2-3
CSVVRGAGTDTQYF
TGCAGCGTTGTTCGGGGGGCTGGGACAGATACGCAGTATTTT
>few|TRBV7-9|TRBD2|TRBJ2-5
CASRASGAETQYF
TGTGCCAGCAGGGCGAGCGGGGCAGAGACCCAGTACTTC
>-|TRBV11-2|-|TRBJ2-5
CASSLGLRETQYF
TGTGCCAGCAGCTTAGGGCTGAGAGAGACCCAGTACTTC
>-|TRBV24-1|TRBD1|TRBJ2-5
CATSDPETGPETQYF
TGTGCCACCAGTGATCCCGAGACAGGGCCCGAGACCCAGTACTTC
>once|TRBV9|TRBD2|TRBJ2-2
CASSVARAGGSTGELFF
TGTGCCAGCAGCGTAGCTCGGGCGGGGGGGAGCACCGGGGAGCTGTTTTTT
>-|TRBV30|-|TRBJ2-2
CAWRRTRNTGELFF
TGTGCCTGGAGAAGGACACGGAACACCGGGGAGCTGTTTTTT
>once|TRBV9|-|TRBJ2-5
CASSAYGTREETQYF
TGTGCCAGCAGCGCGTACGGGACAAGAGAAGAGACCCAGTACTTC
>-|TRBV6-5|-|TRBJ1-2
CASKSPGALYGYTF
TGTGCCAGCAAGTCCCCGGGAGCCCTATATGGCTACACCTTC
>few|TRBV2|-|TRBJ2-5
CASSRAWTYKETQYF
TGTGCCAGCAGTAGGGCTTGGACTTATAAAGAGACCCAGTACTTC